This T cell receptor (beta chain) was sequenced during a study of blood T cells in healthy people across ages. Trimming stripped 10 bases from V and 1 base from J, with 20 bases between. The germline V gene encodes CDR1 MNHEY and CDR2 SMNVEV (reference sequence). This CDR3 is 15 amino acids long. Alongside a J-beta primer mix, a sample-barcoded 5' primer served in a second PCR lasting roughly 6 to 11 cycles. TCRdb re-analysed the 5' RACE reads in MiXCR, keeping a single row per CDR3 protein. The sample lists roughly 1.6 million distinct CDR3 sequences, about 35% occurring once. This sequence originates from a young woman in good health. Specimen: blood. V is TRBV27 and J is TRBJ2-7; tentatively, D is TRBD1 or TRBD2 (5 bases each). The CDR3 sequence: CATSLTWGFSYEQYF. For the CDR3, the DNA is TGTGCCACTAGTCTGACATGGGGGTTTTCCTACGAGCAGTACTTC.